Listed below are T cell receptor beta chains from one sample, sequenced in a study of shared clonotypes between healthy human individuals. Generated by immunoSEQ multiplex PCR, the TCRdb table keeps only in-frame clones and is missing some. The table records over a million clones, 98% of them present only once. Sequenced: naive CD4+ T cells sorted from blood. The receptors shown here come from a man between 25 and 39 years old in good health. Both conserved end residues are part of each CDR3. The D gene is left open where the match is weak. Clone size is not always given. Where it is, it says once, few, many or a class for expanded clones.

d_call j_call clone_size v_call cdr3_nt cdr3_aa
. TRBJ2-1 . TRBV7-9 TGTGCCAGCAGCCAGTACAGGGAGAATGAGCAGTTCTTC CASSQYRENEQFF
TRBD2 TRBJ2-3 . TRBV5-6 TGTGCCAGCAGTTCCGGGACTAGCGGGAGGACAGATACGCAGTATTTT CASSSGTSGRTDTQYF
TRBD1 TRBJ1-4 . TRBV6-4 TGTGCCAGCAGTGAAGTTCCAGGGGGTGAAAAACTGTTTTTT CASSEVPGGEKLFF
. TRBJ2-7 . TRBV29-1 TGCAGCGTTGACGTTATGGGGAACTCCTACGAGCAGTACTTC CSVDVMGNSYEQYF
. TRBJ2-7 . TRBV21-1 TGTGCCAGCAGCAAACGGCACGGGCCCAGACTAGGATCCTACGAGCAGTACTTC CASSKRHGPRLGSYEQYF
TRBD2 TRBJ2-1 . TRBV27 TGTGCCAGCAGTTTATGGGCTAGCGGGAGTAATGAGCAGTTCTTC CASSLWASGSNEQFF
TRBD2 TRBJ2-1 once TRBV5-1 TGCGCCAGCACGATCGGGACTAGCGGGATTGATGAGCAGTTCTTC CASTIGTSGIDEQFF
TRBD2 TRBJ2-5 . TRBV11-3 TGTGCCAGCAGGGCTGGACTAGCGGAAGAGACCCAGTACTTC CASRAGLAEETQYF
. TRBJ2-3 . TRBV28 TGTGCCAGCAGTTTACCTGGGCCGGGGGGCACAGATACGCAGTATTTT CASSLPGPGGTDTQYF
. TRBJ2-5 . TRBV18 TGTGCCAGCTCACCGCTTGACAGGTCCCCCGGGGAGACCCAGTACTTC CASSPLDRSPGETQYF
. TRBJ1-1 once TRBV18 TGTGCCAGCTCACCACGAGGGGAAGGGACTGAAGCTTTCTTT CASSPRGEGTEAFF
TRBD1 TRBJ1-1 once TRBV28 TGTGCCAGCAATGGGGGACAGGGGGCTCATGGCACTGAAGCTTTCTTT CASNGGQGAHGTEAFF
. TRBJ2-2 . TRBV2 TGTGCCAGCAGTGAAGTGGGACATCCCGGGGAGCTGTTTTTT CASSEVGHPGELFF
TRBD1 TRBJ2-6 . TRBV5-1 TGCGCCAGCAGCCCAACAGGGGGCGTCGCTGGGGCCAACGTCCTGACTTTC CASSPTGGVAGANVLTF